This entry lists 17 T cell receptor beta chains sequenced from one sample in a study of blood T cells in healthy people across ages (dated by TCRdb to the mid-2010s). To prepare the library, 5' RACE was applied. The data were produced on an Illumina HiSeq 2500. The second PCR ran for roughly 6 to 11 cycles and used a J-beta primer mix along with a sample-barcoded 5' primer. TCRdb reanalyzed the raw reads on its own, using fastp at Q25 for trimming and MiXCR for clone calling, and kept in-frame beta chains. When rows share a CDR3 protein, they turn into one entry using the most common DNA and genes. The sample table records about 1.6 million distinct CDR3 sequences; around 35% of these occur just once. The ten largest clones take up 11% of the sample. The specimen sequenced was blood. The receptors stem from a woman aged 25 to 39 in good health.

This clonotype appeared a few times. V usage is TRBV9 and J usage is TRBJ2-7; D might be TRBD1 (6 bases). CDR3 length: 14 amino acids. Between the trimmed V and J ends, which lost 4 bases and 2 bases, there was a span of 13 bases. CDR1 SGDLS and CDR2 YYNGEE come from the germline V gene. The CDR3 is CASSLGQSPYEQYF. DNA for the CDR3: TGTGCCAGCAGCCTCGGACAGAGCCCCTACGAGCAGTACTTC. Variable domain in full (rest from reference TRBV9 and TRBJ2-7): DSGVTQTPKHLITATGQRVTLRCSPRSGDLSVYWYQQSLDQGLQFLIQYYNGEERAKGNILERFSAQQFPDLHSELNLSSLELGDSALYFCASSLGQSPYEQYFGPGTRLTVT.

As DNA, the CDR3 is TGTGCCAGCAGCTTAGTTAGACTAGCGAGCACAGATACGCAGTATTTT. This encodes CASSLVRLASTDTQYF. V is TRBV7-2 and J is TRBJ2-3; TRBD2 agrees at 8 bases. Germline V gene sequence: CDR1 SGHTA, CDR2 FQGNSA. The CDR3 is 16 residues long. Trimming removed 1 base from V and 0 bases from J; junction bases left unmatched: 3.

Many counts were recorded for this clonotype. The chain links TRBV5-1 to TRBJ2-1; 11 bases match TRBD2. Germline loops: CDR1 SGHRS, CDR2 YFSETQ. CDR3 length equals 16 residues. The V and J ends lost 4 bases and 5 bases, in that order; junction bases with no gene match: 8. The DNA of the CDR3 is TGCGCCAGCAGCACACTGGGACTAGCGGTTAACAATGAGCAGTTCTTC. This sequence encodes CASSTLGLAVNNEQFF.

The chain has TRBV2 and TRBJ2-5; D unclear. The V end was cut by 5 bases, the J end by 5 bases, with 6 bases between. CDR3 length: 11 amino acids. Germline V gives CDR1 SNHLY, CDR2 FYNNEI. For the CDR3, the DNA is TGTGCCAGCAGTCGCGTCGAGACCCAGTACTTC. It is translated as CASSRVETQYF.

This chain joins TRBV20-1 and TRBJ2-1, with TRBD2 matching over 14 bases. The germline V gene has CDR1 DFQATT and CDR2 SNEGSKA (reference sequence). There are 20 residues in the CDR3. Trimming at V came to 0 bases and at J to 5 bases, leaving 15 bases not matched to a gene. The CDR3, as DNA: TGCAGTGCTAGAGATCCCAAAGCGGGGACTAGCGGGAGAATAAACAATGAGCAGTTCTTC. It translates to CSARDPKAGTSGRINNEQFF.

This chain links TRBV20-1 with TRBJ2-5; TRBD2 is a possible D gene (5 bases). V gave up 3 bases and J gave up 4 bases, with 15 bases separating them. Germline CDR1 DFQATT, CDR2 SNEGSKA (reference sequence). The CDR3 has 14 residues. The CDR3 DNA reads as TGCAGTGCTAGTCAAGCGGATCGTTTAGAGACCCAGTACTTC. This gives the protein CSASQADRLETQYF.

V is TRBV19 and J is TRBJ1-2; D ambiguous. CDR3 length: 14 amino acids. V was clipped by 6 bases and J by 7 bases, with 18 bases between them. Germline values: CDR1 LNHDA, CDR2 SQIVND (reference sequence). CDR3 in DNA: TGTGCCAGTAGGAGGGCCGGCGAGGTACTTGGCTACACCTTC. The encoded protein is CASRRAGEVLGYTF. The full variable domain, in which reference TRBV19 and TRBJ1-2 provide the parts outside the CDR3, is DGGITQSPKYLFRKEGQNVTLSCEQNLNHDAMYWYRQDPGQGLRLIYYSQIVNDFQKGDIAEGYSVSREKKESFPLTVTSAQKNPTAFYLCASRRAGEVLGYTFGSGTRLTVV.

The chain couples TRBV30 to TRBJ2-5; a weak D match, TRBD1 (6 bases). Looked up from germline, CDR1 is GTSNPN and CDR2 is SVGIG (reference sequence). V lost 2 bases and J 3 bases, leaving 13 bases between the germline ends. CDR3 length: 14 residues. The CDR3 nucleotides read TGTGCCTGGAGTCCAGGGGTGTTAGAAGAGACCCAGTACTTC. Amino acid sequence: CAWSPGVLEETQYF.

The chain is built from TRBV12-3 or TRBV12-4 and TRBJ2-5; the match to TRBD1 covers 7 bases. The CDR3 has 13 residues. V lost 5 bases, J lost 4 bases, and 4 bases stayed unmatched. The CDR3 sequence is CASSATGAETQYF. DNA for the CDR3: TGTGCCAGCAGTGCCACAGGGGCAGAGACCCAGTACTTC.

This rearrangement joins TRBV4-2 to TRBJ2-2, with 8 nucleotides matching TRBD1. Germline V lookup: CDR1 LGHNA, CDR2 YNFKEQ. After removal of 4 bases from V and 4 bases from J, the junction contained 5 bases not matched to a gene. The CDR3 is made up of 15 amino acids. The CDR3 DNA sequence: TGTGCCAGCAGCCTCCAGGGGGCGGTCACCGGGGAGCTGTTTTTT. Amino acid sequence: CASSLQGAVTGELFF.

This chain joins TRBV7-8 and TRBJ2-7; no definite D call. Germline V gives CDR1 SGHVS, CDR2 FQNEAQ. CDR3 size: 13 residues. V lost 3 bases and J lost 6, with 12 bases in between. CDR3 protein: CASSFSSAPEQYF. The CDR3 nucleotides are TGTGCCAGCAGCTTCTCCTCGGCTCCCGAGCAGTACTTC.

The rearrangement joins TRBV7-2 to TRBJ2-6; 8 bases match TRBD1. The CDR3 is 16 residues long. Germline lookup yields CDR1 SGHTA and CDR2 FQGNSA. V shed 5 bases and J 3 bases; nucleotides not matched to a gene: 6. Here the CDR3 DNA reads TGTGCCAGCAGCCTCAGGACAGGGCTTGGGGCCAACGTCCTGACTTTC. Translation: CASSLRTGLGANVLTF.

This clonotype has ten or more counts. The genes are TRBV6-6 and TRBJ1-5, with unresolved D. CDR1 MNHNY and CDR2 SVGAGI come from the germline V gene (reference sequence). The CDR3 has 13 residues. V shed 5 bases and J shed 6 bases, with 11 bases lying between them. In DNA form, the CDR3 reads TGTGCCAGCAGTCCCCGGGCTGGTCAGCCCCAGCATTTT. Translated, it gives CASSPRAGQPQHF.

About this clonotype itself: As the CDR3 is not closed by the conserved phenylalanine or tryptophan, this likely results from a read error. The chain employs TRBV6-5 and TRBJ2-3; TRBD1 agrees at 10 bases. V lost 2 bases and J lost 3; bases outside the gene matches: 8. CDR1 is MNHEY, CDR2 SVGAGI, per germline. The CDR3 contains 17 residues. The DNA for the CDR3 is TGTGCCAGCAGTTACGACGGGACAGGGGTTTCAACAGATACGCAGTATTGT. It translates to CASSYDGTGVSTDTQYC.

This sequence joins TRBV5-6 and TRBJ2-3; 7 bases map to TRBD1. Trimming took 0 bases from V and 4 from J; bases not matched to a gene: 8. Germline V lookup: CDR1 SGHDT, CDR2 YYEEEE. This CDR3 comprises 16 residues. The CDR3 nucleotides are TGTGCCAGCAGCTTGGAAGTAGGGGGCATCGCAGATACGCAGTATTTT. This translates into CASSLEVGGIADTQYF.

In its sample, this clonotype was seen many times. Mismatch with germline at one junction end may stem from a read error. The chain links TRBV11-2 to TRBJ2-5; D is undetermined. The length of the CDR3 is 13 residues. Germline V lookup: CDR1 SGHAT, CDR2 FQNNGV. The DNA for the CDR3 is TGCGCCAGCAGTCTTTCTACCCAAGAGACCCAGTACTTC. This encodes CASSLSTQETQYF.

Concerning this clonotype: With a much larger clone just one base away, this may be a read error. V and J are TRBV6-2 or TRBV6-3 and TRBJ2-5; TRBD2 might be the D (5 bases). CDR1 and CDR2 (germline): MNHEY, SVGEGT. The length of the CDR3 is 15 residues. The CDR3, as DNA: TGTGCCAGCAGTTTACAGCGGTCGTACCATGAGACCCAGTACTTC. Residues: CASSLQRSYHETQYF.